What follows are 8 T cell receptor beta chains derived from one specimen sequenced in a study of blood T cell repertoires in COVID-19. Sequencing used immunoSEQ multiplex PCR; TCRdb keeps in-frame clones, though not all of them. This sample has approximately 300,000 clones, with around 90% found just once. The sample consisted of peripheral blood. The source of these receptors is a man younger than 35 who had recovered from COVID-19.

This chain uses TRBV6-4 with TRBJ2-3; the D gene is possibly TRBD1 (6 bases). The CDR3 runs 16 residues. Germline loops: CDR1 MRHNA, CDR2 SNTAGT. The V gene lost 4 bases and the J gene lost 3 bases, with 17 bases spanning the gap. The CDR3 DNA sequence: TGTGCCAGCAGTGCCGGGTCGGGACACGGAACAGATACGCAGTATTTT. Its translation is CASSAGSGHGTDTQYF.

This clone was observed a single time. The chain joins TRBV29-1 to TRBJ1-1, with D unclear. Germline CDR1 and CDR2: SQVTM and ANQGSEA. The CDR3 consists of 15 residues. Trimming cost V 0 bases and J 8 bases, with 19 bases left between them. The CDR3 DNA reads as TGCAGCGTTGAAGATCTTCGTGTGGCAGGTGGGGAAGCTTTCTTT. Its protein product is CSVEDLRVAGGEAFF.

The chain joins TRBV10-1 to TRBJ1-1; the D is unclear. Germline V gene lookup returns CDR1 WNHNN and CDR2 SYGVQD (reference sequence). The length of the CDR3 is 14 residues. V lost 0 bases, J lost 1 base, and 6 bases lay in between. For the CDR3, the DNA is TGCGCCAGCAGTGAGTCATCGGGGAACACTGAAGCTTTCTTT. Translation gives CASSESSGNTEAFF.

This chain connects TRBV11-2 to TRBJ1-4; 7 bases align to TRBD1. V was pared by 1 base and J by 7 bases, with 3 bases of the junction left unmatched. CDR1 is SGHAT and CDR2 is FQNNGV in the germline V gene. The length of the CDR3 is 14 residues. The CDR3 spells CASSLGTGSEKLFF. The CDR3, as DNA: TGTGCCAGCAGCTTAGGGACAGGATCTGAAAAACTGTTTTTT. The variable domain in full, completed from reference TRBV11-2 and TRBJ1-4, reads EAGVAQSPRYKIIEKRQSVAFWCNPISGHATLYWYQQILGQGPKLLIQFQNNGVVDDSQLPKDRFSAERLKGVDSTLKIQPAKLEDSAVYLCASSLGTGSEKLFFGSGTQLSVL.

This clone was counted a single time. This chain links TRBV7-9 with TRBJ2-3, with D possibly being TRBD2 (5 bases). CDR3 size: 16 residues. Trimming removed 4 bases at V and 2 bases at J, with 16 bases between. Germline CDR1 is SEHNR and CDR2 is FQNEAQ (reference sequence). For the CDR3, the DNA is TGTGCCAGCAGCTCCCCTAAATCGGGATCCACAGATACGCAGTATTTT. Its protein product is CASSSPKSGSTDTQYF. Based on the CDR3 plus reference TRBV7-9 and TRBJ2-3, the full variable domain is DTGVSQNPRHKITKRGQNVTFRCDPISEHNRLYWYRQTLGQGPEFLTYFQNEAQLEKSRLLSDRFSAERPKGSFSTLEIQRTEQGDSAMYLCASSSPKSGSTDTQYFGPGTRLTVL.

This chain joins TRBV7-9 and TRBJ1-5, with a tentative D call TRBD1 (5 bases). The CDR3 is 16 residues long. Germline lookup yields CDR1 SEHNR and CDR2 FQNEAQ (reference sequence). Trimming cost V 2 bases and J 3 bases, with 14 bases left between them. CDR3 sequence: CASSLQGGENNQPQHF. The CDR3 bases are TGTGCCAGCAGCTTACAGGGAGGAGAGAACAATCAGCCCCAGCATTTT.

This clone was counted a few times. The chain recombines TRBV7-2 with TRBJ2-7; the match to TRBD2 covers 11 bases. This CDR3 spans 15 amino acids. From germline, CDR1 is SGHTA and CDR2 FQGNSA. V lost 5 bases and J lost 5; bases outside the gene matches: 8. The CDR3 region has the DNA TGTGCCAGCAGCCCAACTAGCGGGAGCTACGACGAGCAGTACTTC. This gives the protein CASSPTSGSYDEQYF.

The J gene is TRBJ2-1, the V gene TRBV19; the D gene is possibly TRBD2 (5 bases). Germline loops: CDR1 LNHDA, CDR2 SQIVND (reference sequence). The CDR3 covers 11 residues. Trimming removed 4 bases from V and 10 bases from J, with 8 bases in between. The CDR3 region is CASSNGGEQFF. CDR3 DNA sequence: TGTGCCAGTAGTAACGGCGGGGAGCAGTTCTTC.